These T cell receptor beta chains were read from a single sample in a study of shared clonotypes between healthy human individuals. Libraries were prepared by immunoSEQ multiplex PCR; TCRdb keeps only in-frame clonotypes and omits some of them. The sample records some 530,000 clones, 60% to 80% being singletons. Sequencing was done on a sample of PBMCs. The receptors were gathered from a woman between 35 and 50 years old in good health. Some clones in this sample may be carry-over from other donors' samples. CDR3s include the opening cysteine and the closing phenylalanine or tryptophan. A D gene is named only where the DNA matches it firmly. Not all rows give a size; the values are once, few, many and, for expanded clones, a class.

size	D	length	V	J	CDR3	DNA
-	-	12	TRBV10-3	TRBJ1-2	CAINGPSGGYTF	TGTGCCATCAATGGGCCCTCGGGGGGCTACACCTTC
-	-	13	TRBV13	TRBJ2-7	CASSISPRYEQYF	TGTGCCAGCAGCATAAGCCCTCGCTACGAGCAGTACTTC
few	-	14	TRBV7-9	TRBJ1-5	CASSLGGPNQPQHF	TGTGCCAGCAGCTTGGGGGGCCCAAATCAGCCCCAGCATTTT
-	-	15	TRBV19	TRBJ2-3	CASSIVRGVTDTQYF	TGTGCCAGTAGTATAGTTAGGGGAGTTACAGATACGCAGTATTTT
-	TRBD1	15	TRBV7-2	TRBJ2-3	CASRPDRASTDTQYF	TGTGCCAGCAGGCCGGACAGGGCTAGCACAGATACGCAGTATTTT
once	TRBD2	16	TRBV18	TRBJ2-3	CASSPGTSGRTDTQYF	TGTGCCAGCTCACCAGGGACTAGCGGGAGAACAGATACGCAGTATTTT
-	-	13	TRBV7-3	TRBJ2-5	CASSPGAEETQYF	TGTGCCAGCAGCCCAGGAGCGGAAGAGACCCAGTACTTC
-	-	13	TRBV10-3	TRBJ1-5	CAIKGGENQPQHF	TGTGCCATCAAAGGGGGGGAGAATCAGCCCCAGCATTTT
-	TRBD1	13	TRBV2	TRBJ1-5	CASAGQANQPQHF	TGTGCCAGCGCGGGACAGGCCAATCAGCCCCAGCATTTT
-	TRBD2	14	TRBV2	TRBJ2-7	CASRTSGSSYEQYF	TGTGCCAGCAGGACTAGCGGGAGCTCCTACGAGCAGTACTTC
-	TRBD1	15	TRBV19	TRBJ2-7	CASSPGQGVTYEQYF	TGTGCCAGTAGTCCTGGACAGGGGGTCACCTACGAGCAGTACTTC
-	-	13	TRBV25-1	TRBJ2-6	CASSEPGANVLTF	TGTGCCAGCAGTGAACCTGGGGCCAACGTCCTGACTTTC
-	TRBD2	16	TRBV7-3	TRBJ2-7	CASSPTSGTSGTEQYF	TGTGCCAGCAGCCCAACCTCCGGGACTAGCGGCACGGAGCAGTACTTC
few	TRBD2	19	TRBV4-1	TRBJ2-2	CASRVNRWGSGTSTGELFF	TGCGCCAGCAGGGTCAACCGTTGGGGTAGCGGGACGAGCACCGGGGAGCTGTTTTTT
-	TRBD2	15	TRBV29-1	TRBJ2-1	CSVPGAGVLSDEQFF	TGCAGCGTTCCCGGTGCGGGGGTGTTAAGTGATGAGCAGTTCTTC
-	-	13	TRBV4-2	TRBJ2-1	CASSQDRTNEQFF	TGTGCCAGCAGCCAAGATCGAACGAATGAGCAGTTCTTC
-	-	17	TRBV11-2	TRBJ2-7	CASSLNFGQTSPYEQYF	TGTGCCAGCAGCTTAAATTTTGGACAGACATCGCCCTACGAGCAGTACTTC
-	-	12	TRBV10-3	TRBJ2-7	CAISELLGEQYF	TGTGCCATCAGTGAGTTGCTAGGCGAGCAGTACTTC
-	-	14	TRBV6-5	TRBJ1-5	CASSEAGDNQPQHF	TGTGCCAGCAGCGAGGCGGGGGACAATCAGCCCCAGCATTTT
-	TRBD2	17	TRBV4-2	TRBJ2-1	CASSQDWRETKLDEQFF	TGTGCCAGCAGCCAAGATTGGCGGGAGACAAAGCTTGATGAGCAGTTCTTC
-	TRBD1	16	TRBV5-1	TRBJ1-4	CASSWDRGRTNEKLFF	TGCGCCAGCAGCTGGGACAGGGGGCGAACTAATGAAAAACTGTTTTTT
once	-	17	TRBV28	TRBJ1-1	CASSPDSRITLNTEAFF	TGTGCCAGCAGTCCCGACTCGCGTATTACCTTAAACACTGAAGCTTTCTTT
-	TRBD1	14	TRBV7-9	TRBJ2-7	CASSPTGGLYEQYF	TGTGCCAGCAGTCCGACAGGGGGGCTCTACGAGCAGTACTTC
-	-	13	TRBV7-9	TRBJ2-3	CASSSQGTDTQYF	TGTGCCAGCAGCTCCCAAGGAACAGATACGCAGTATTTT
-	-	13	TRBV4-1	TRBJ2-1	CASSQDFRFMQFF	TGCGCCAGCAGCCAGGACTTCAGATTCATGCAGTTCTTC
once	TRBD2	17	TRBV7-2	TRBJ2-7	CASSLGPAREGSYEQYF	TGTGCCAGCAGCTTAGGCCCAGCGCGGGAGGGCTCCTACGAGCAGTACTTC
-	-	14	TRBV7-2	TRBJ2-5	CASSRPTGQETQYF	TGTGCCAGCAGCCGCCCGACAGGCCAAGAGACCCAGTACTTC
-	-	15	TRBV14	TRBJ1-1	CASSQALRRNTEAFF	TGTGCCAGCAGCCAAGCTCTCCGCCGGAACACTGAAGCTTTCTTT
-	-	14	TRBV18	TRBJ1-1	CASSPDAGGTEAFF	TGTGCCAGCTCACCAGATGCGGGTGGCACTGAAGCTTTCTTT
-	-	14	TRBV9	TRBJ2-2	CASSTQGGPGELFF	TGTGCCAGCAGCACGCAGGGGGGGCCAGGGGAGCTGTTTTTT
-	TRBD1	15	TRBV27	TRBJ2-7	CASGILWDRSYEQYF	TGTGCCAGCGGAATCCTCTGGGACAGGAGTTACGAGCAGTACTTC